The T cell receptor (beta chain) under discussion was sequenced for a study of control samples from healthy donors and cancer patients. This CDR3 is built from 15 residues. The ends were cut back, 1 base at V and 0 bases at J, with 8 bases in the middle. Per germline, CDR1 LGHNA and CDR2 YNFKEQ. The repertoire was sequenced with immunoSEQ multiplex PCR; TCRdb's copy has only in-frame clones and lacks some. The repertoire has 150,000 to 200,000 clones, 80% to 95% of them found once; the top ten carry roughly 0.64%. The sample comprised blood. The source is a woman aged 25 to 45 in good health. J is TRBJ2-3 and V is TRBV4-2; a weak D match, TRBD1 (5 bases). The CDR3 nucleotides are TGTGCCAGCAGCCAAGTGACAGTGAGCACAGATACGCAGTATTTT. As protein: CASSQVTVSTDTQYF.